A single sample gave rise to the 12 T cell receptor beta chains below, sequenced in a study of blood T cell repertoires in COVID-19. The protocol was immunoSEQ multiplex PCR, while the TCRdb copy is restricted to in-frame clones and leaves out a portion. The data contain about 480,000 clones, about 89% of them singletons. The source material was peripheral blood. The origin of the receptors is a woman under 40 with acute or convalescent COVID-19.

This rearrangement joins TRBV2 to TRBJ1-4; the match to TRBD1 covers 7 bases. V dropped 10 bases and J dropped 5; count of bases not matched to a gene: 7. The CDR3 is made up of 13 amino acids. CDR1 is SNHLY and CDR2 is FYNNEI in the germline V gene. The CDR3 loop is CATAGTANEKLFF. CDR3 DNA sequence: TGTGCCACCGCCGGGACAGCGAATGAAAAACTGTTTTTT.

This sequence joins TRBV28 and TRBJ2-7; weak D call: TRBD1 (5 bases). V shed 2 bases and J shed 3 bases, with 11 bases lying between them. The CDR3 spans 14 residues. CDR1 is MDHEN and CDR2 is SYDVKM in the germline V gene. The DNA of the CDR3 is TGTGCCAGCAGTTTAGCAGGGTGGGTCTACGAGCAGTACTTC. Translated: CASSLAGWVYEQYF.

This clone was recorded only once. The rearrangement links TRBV15 to TRBJ1-1; possible D gene TRBD1, 6 bases. The V gene lost 6 bases and the J gene lost 4 bases, with 9 bases spanning the gap. Germline-derived CDR1 and CDR2 are LNHNV and YYDKDF (reference sequence). The CDR3 runs to 12 residues. The CDR3 bases are TGTGCCACCAGACAGGGTCCCACTGAAGCTTTCTTT. Amino acids: CATRQGPTEAFF.

This sequence joins TRBV5-8 and TRBJ1-5, with a tentative D call TRBD1 (6 bases). Trimming stripped 1 base from V and 2 bases from J, with 10 bases between. The length of the CDR3 is 15 residues. CDR1 is SGHTS and CDR2 is YDEGEE in the germline V gene. The CDR3 nucleotides are TGTGCCAGCAGCTTGACAGGGTTGGGCAATCAGCCCCAGCATTTT. Protein: CASSLTGLGNQPQHF. The complete variable domain, with remaining parts taken from reference TRBV5-8 and TRBJ1-5, reads EAGVTQSPTHLIKTRGQQATLRCSPISGHTSVYWYQQALGLGLQFLLWYDEGEERNRGNFPPRFSGRQFPNYSSELNVNALELEDSALYLCASSLTGLGNQPQHFGDGTRLSIL.

Comment on this clone: The same CDR3 can be traced to other DNA sequences in this sample. The chain has TRBV5-1 and TRBJ2-1; 11 bases are shared with TRBD2. J lost 4 bases, V lost 5 bases, and 2 bases had no gene match. This CDR3 is 14 amino acids long. Germline assignment: CDR1 SGHRS and CDR2 YFSETQ. Written as DNA, the CDR3 is TGCGCCAGCAGTAGCGGGGGGGCTTACAATGAGCAGTTCTTC. Its translation is CASSSGGAYNEQFF. Drawing the rest from reference TRBV5-1 and TRBJ2-1, the complete variable domain is KAGVTQTPRYLIKTRGQQVTLSCSPISGHRSVSWYQQTPGQGLQFLFEYFSETQRNKGNFPGRFSGRQFSNSRSEMNVSTLELGDSALYLCASSSGGAYNEQFFGPGTRLTVL.

The V call is TRBV4-2, the J call TRBJ1-5; 7 positions agree with TRBD1. This CDR3 is 15 amino acids long. Germline V gene lookup returns CDR1 LGHNA and CDR2 YNFKEQ. V dropped 5 bases and J dropped 3; count of bases not matched to a gene: 7. CDR3 loop: CASSGNRGPNQPQHF. Written as DNA, the CDR3 is TGTGCCAGCAGCGGAAACAGGGGACCCAATCAGCCCCAGCATTTT.

A few counts support this clone. The chain recombines TRBV3-1 (or the pseudogene TRBV3-2) with TRBJ1-2, with 9 positions matching TRBD1. Germline assignment: CDR1 LGHDT and CDR2 YNNKEL (reference sequence). This CDR3 has 17 amino acids. The junction had 8 bases not matched to a gene; V was cut back by 1 base and J by 2 bases. The CDR3 protein is CASSQARGQGPNYGYTF. The CDR3 nucleotides read TGTGCCAGCAGCCAAGCCAGGGGACAGGGACCCAACTATGGCTACACCTTC.

The chain couples TRBV27 to TRBJ2-3, with D possibly being TRBD2 (7 bases). The CDR3 is 14 amino acids. Germline V gives CDR1 MNHEY, CDR2 SMNVEV (reference sequence). Trimming stripped 8 bases from V and 6 bases from J, with 18 bases between. The chain's CDR3 is CASSSRGGADTQYF. The CDR3 nucleotides are TGTGCCAGCTCATCTCGTGGGGGGGCGGATACGCAGTATTTT.

The count of this clone is one. The J gene is TRBJ2-7, the V gene TRBV12-3 or TRBV12-4; D remains unclear. V was pared by 3 bases and J by 2 bases, with 8 bases between. The CDR3 has 13 amino acids. As DNA, the CDR3 is TGTGCCAGCAGTTTTGGGCAGACCTACGAGCAGTACTTC. It translates to CASSFGQTYEQYF.

The chain has TRBV5-4 and TRBJ2-5, with D perhaps TRBD2 (6 bases). V was cut by 4 bases and J by 1 base, with 14 bases left in between. This CDR3 has 15 residues. Per germline, CDR1 SGHNT and CDR2 YYREEE (reference sequence). The CDR3 sequence is CASSQVGRPQETQYF. DNA of the CDR3: TGTGCCAGCAGCCAGGTTGGGAGGCCCCAAGAGACCCAGTACTTC.

V gene TRBV2 combines with J gene TRBJ1-6, with TRBD1 as a possible D gene (5 bases). Germline-derived CDR1 and CDR2 are SNHLY and FYNNEI. The CDR3 totals 15 residues. Trimming removed 5 bases at V and 7 bases at J, with 15 bases between. The CDR3 loop reads CASSIQGSPNSPLHF. The CDR3 DNA is TGTGCCAGCAGTATTCAGGGTTCTCCGAATTCACCCCTCCACTTT.

The chain combines TRBV10-3 with TRBJ2-7, with TRBD1 as a possible D gene (6 bases). Per germline, CDR1 ENHRY and CDR2 SYGVKD. The V and J ends lost 3 bases and 3 bases respectively, with 15 bases between them. The CDR3 has 15 residues. The DNA of the CDR3 is TGTGCCATCAGTGACGTCGGGCGCAGGGGCTACGAGCAGTACTTC. This gives the protein CAISDVGRRGYEQYF.